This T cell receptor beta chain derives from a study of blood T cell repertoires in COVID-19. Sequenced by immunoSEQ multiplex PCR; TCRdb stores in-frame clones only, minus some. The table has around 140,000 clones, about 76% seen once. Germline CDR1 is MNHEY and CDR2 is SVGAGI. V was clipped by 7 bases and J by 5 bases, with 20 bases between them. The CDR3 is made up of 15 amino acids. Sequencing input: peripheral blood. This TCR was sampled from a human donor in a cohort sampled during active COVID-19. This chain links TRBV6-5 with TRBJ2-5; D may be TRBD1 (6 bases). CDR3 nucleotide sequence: TGTGCCAGCACGAGAGACAGGAGGTCGCTGGAGACCCAGTACTTC. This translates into CASTRDRRSLETQYF.